This T cell receptor (beta chain) was sequenced in a study of T-cell reconstitution after alpha-beta-depleted transplantation in children. Study findings and constraints: There were reportedly several hundred expanded graft clones from which alpha-beta T cells came about two months after transplant. Surviving recipient T cells and thymic progenitors accounted for the high day-60 TCRbeta diversity observed in some patients.

As it was prepared, the TCRbeta library received unique molecular identifiers. TCRdb re-derived calls from the PCR reads in MiXCR, one entry per CDR3 protein. Among fewer than 700,000 distinct CDR3 sequences listed, 13% were seen once. This clonotype has a count of ten or more. Its antigen is undetermined. V was cut by 4 bases and J by 2 bases, with 15 bases left in between. Germline V gene lookup returns CDR1 SGHRS and CDR2 YFSETQ. This CDR3 comprises 15 residues. V usage is TRBV5-1 and J usage is TRBJ2-5; tentative D call: TRBD1 (6 bases). This TCR was recovered from a male patient between 10 and 17 years old who had a stem cell transplant for acute myeloid leukemia, so the T cells may come from the graft donor. This sample comprised PBMCs, mostly from graft donor cells, obtained 360 days after TCRalphabeta/CD19-depleted stem cell transplant. The CDR3 loop is CASSTGQTLQETQYF. DNA for the CDR3: TGCGCCAGCAGCACCGGACAGACCCTACAAGAGACCCAGTACTTC. Full variable domain (outside the CDR3, taken from reference TRBV5-1 and TRBJ2-5): KAGVTQTPRYLIKTRGQQVTLSCSPISGHRSVSWYQQTPGQGLQFLFEYFSETQRNKGNFPGRFSGRQFSNSRSEMNVSTLELGDSALYLCASSTGQTLQETQYFGPGTRLLVL.